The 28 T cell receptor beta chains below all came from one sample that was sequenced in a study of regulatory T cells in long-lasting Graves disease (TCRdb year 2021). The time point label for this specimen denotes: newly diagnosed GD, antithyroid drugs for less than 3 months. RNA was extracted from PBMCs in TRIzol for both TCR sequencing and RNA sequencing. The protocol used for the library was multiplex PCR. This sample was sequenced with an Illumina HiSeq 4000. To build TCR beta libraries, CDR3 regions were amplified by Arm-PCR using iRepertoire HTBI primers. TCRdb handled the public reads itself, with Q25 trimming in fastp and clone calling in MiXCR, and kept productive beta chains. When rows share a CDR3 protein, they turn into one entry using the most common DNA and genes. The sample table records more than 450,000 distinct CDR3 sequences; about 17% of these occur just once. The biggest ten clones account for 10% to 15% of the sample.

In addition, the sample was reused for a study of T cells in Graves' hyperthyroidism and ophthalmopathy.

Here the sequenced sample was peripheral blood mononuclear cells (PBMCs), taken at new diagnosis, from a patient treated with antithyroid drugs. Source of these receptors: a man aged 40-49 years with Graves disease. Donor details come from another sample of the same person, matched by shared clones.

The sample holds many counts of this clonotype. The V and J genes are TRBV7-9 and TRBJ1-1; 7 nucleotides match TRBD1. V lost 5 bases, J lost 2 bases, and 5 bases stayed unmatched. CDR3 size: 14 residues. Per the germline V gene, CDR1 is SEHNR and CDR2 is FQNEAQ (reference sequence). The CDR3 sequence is CASSKTGPNTEAFF. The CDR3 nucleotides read TGTGCCAGCAGCAAGACAGGGCCAAACACTGAAGCTTTCTTT.

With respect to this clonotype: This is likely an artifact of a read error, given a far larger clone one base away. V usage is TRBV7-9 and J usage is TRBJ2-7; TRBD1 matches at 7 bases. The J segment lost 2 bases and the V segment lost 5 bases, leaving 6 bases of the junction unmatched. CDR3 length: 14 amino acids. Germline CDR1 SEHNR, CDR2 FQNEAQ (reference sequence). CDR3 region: CASSPGTVAYEQYF. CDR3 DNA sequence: TGTGCCAGCAGCCCCGGGACAGTGGCCTACGAGCAGTACTTC. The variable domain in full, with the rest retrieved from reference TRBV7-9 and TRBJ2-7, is DTGVSQNPRHKITKRGQNVTFRCDPISEHNRLYWYRQTLGQGPEFLTYFQNEAQLEKSRLLSDRFSAERPKGSFSTLEIQRTEQGDSAMYLCASSPGTVAYEQYFGPGTRLTVT.

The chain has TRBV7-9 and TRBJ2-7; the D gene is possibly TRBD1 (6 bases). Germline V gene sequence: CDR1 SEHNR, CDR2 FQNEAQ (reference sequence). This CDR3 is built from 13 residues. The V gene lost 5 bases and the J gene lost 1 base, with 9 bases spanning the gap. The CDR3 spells CASSTDRSYEQYF. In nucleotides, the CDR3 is TGTGCCAGCAGCACGGACAGATCCTACGAGCAGTACTTC. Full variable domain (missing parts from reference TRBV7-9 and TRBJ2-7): DTGVSQNPRHKITKRGQNVTFRCDPISEHNRLYWYRQTLGQGPEFLTYFQNEAQLEKSRLLSDRFSAERPKGSFSTLEIQRTEQGDSAMYLCASSTDRSYEQYFGPGTRLTVT.

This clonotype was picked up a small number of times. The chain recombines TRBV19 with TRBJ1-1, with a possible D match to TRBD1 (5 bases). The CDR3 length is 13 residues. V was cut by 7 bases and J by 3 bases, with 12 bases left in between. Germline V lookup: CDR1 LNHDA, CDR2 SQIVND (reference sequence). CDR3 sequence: CASILPGDTEAFF. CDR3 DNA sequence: TGTGCCAGTATCCTCCCGGGGGACACTGAAGCTTTCTTT.

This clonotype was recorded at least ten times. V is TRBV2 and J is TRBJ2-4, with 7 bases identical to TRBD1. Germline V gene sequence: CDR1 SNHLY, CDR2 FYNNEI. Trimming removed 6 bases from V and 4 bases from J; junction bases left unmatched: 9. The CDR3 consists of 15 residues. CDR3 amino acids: CASRGQQILKNIQYF. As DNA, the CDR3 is TGTGCCAGCAGGGGACAGCAAATTCTTAAAAACATTCAGTACTTC.

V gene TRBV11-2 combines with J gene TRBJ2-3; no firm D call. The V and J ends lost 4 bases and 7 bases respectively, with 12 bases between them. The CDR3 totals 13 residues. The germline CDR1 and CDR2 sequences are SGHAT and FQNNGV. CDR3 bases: TGTGCCAGCAGCTACCCGACACCAAATACGCAGTATTTT. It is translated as CASSYPTPNTQYF.

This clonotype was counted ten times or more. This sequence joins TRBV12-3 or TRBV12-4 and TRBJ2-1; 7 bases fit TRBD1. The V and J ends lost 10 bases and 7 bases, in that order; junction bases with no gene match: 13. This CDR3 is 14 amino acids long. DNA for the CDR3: TGTGCCACCAGGACAGGTGGGTCGACGAATGAGCAGTTCTTC. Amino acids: CATRTGGSTNEQFF.

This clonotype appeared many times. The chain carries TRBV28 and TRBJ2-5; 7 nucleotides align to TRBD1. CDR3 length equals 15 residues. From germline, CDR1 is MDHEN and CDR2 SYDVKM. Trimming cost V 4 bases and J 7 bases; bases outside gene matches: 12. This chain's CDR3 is CASSSHQNRGRTQYF. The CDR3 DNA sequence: TGTGCCAGCAGTTCACATCAGAACAGGGGAAGGACCCAGTACTTC.

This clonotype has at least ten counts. The chain's CDR3 is CASSTGAGAHYEQYF. The CDR3 DNA reads as TGCGCCAGCAGCACCGGGGCCGGGGCCCACTACGAGCAGTACTTC. The J gene is TRBJ2-7, the V gene TRBV5-1, with D perhaps matching TRBD1 or TRBD2 (5 bases each). CDR1 and CDR2 from the germline V gene are SGHRS and YFSETQ. The CDR3 runs to 15 residues. The V and J ends lost 4 bases and 3 bases respectively, with 17 bases between them. Combining the CDR3 with reference TRBV5-1 and TRBJ2-7 gives the whole variable domain KAGVTQTPRYLIKTRGQQVTLSCSPISGHRSVSWYQQTPGQGLQFLFEYFSETQRNKGNFPGRFSGRQFSNSRSEMNVSTLELGDSALYLCASSTGAGAHYEQYFGPGTRLTVT.

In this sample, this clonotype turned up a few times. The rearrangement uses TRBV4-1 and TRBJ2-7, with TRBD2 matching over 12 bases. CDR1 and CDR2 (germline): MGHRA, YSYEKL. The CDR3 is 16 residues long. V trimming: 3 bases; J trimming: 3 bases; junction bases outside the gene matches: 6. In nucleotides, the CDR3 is TGCGCCAGCAGCCAGGGACTAGCGGGCCTTTACTACGAGCAGTACTTC. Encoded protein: CASSQGLAGLYYEQYF.

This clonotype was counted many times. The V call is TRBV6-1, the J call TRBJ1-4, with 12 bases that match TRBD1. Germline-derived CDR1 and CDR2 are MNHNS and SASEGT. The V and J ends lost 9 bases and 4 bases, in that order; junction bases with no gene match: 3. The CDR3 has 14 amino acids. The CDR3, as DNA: TGTGCCAGTGGGACAGGGGGCCGTAATGAAAAACTGTTTTTT. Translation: CASGTGGRNEKLFF.

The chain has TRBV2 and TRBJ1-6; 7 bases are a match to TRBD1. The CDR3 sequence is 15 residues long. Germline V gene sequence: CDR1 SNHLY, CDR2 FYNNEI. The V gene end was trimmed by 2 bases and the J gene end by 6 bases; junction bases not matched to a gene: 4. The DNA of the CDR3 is TGTGCCAGCAGTGAACTACAGGGGAGTAATTCACCCCTCCACTTT. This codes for CASSELQGSNSPLHF. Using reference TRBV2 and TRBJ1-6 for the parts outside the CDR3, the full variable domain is EPEVTQTPSHQVTQMGQEVILRCVPISNHLYFYWYRQILGQKVEFLVSFYNNEISEKSEIFDDQFSVERPDGSNFTLKIRSTKLEDSAMYFCASSELQGSNSPLHFGNGTRLTVT.

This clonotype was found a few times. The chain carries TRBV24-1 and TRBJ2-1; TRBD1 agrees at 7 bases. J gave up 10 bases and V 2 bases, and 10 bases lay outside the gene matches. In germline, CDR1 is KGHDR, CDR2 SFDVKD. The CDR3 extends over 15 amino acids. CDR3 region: CATSDSRQGRPEQFF. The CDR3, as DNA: TGTGCCACCAGTGATTCTCGACAGGGCCGGCCCGAGCAGTTCTTC.

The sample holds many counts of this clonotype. The CDR3 protein is CASSFHIGGVETQYF. In DNA, the CDR3 is TGTGCCAGCAGTTTTCATATCGGAGGAGTAGAGACCCAGTACTTC. The V gene is TRBV28, the J gene TRBJ2-5, with D perhaps TRBD2 (5 bases). Trimming took off 3 bases at V and 4 bases at J, with 15 bases between the two ends. Germline values: CDR1 MDHEN, CDR2 SYDVKM. This CDR3 has 15 amino acids.

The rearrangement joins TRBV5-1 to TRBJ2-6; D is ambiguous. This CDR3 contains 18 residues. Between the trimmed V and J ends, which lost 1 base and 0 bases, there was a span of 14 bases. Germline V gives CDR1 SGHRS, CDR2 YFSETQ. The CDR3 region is CASSLYTPNLSGANVLTF. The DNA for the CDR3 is TGCGCCAGCAGCTTGTATACACCTAACCTCTCTGGGGCCAACGTCCTGACTTTC.

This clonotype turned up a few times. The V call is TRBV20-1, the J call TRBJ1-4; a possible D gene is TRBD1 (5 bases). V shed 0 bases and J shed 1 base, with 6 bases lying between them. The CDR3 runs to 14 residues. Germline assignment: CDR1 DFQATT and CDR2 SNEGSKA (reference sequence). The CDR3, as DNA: TGCAGTGCTAGAGAGGGGCTAACTAATGAAAAACTGTTTTTT. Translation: CSAREGLTNEKLFF.

The DNA for the CDR3 is TGTGCCACCAGTGACCGGGGACAGGGGTCCTACAATGAGCAGTTCTTC. Translation: CATSDRGQGSYNEQFF. The chain recombines TRBV24-1 with TRBJ2-1; 10 bases fit TRBD1. The J segment lost 1 base and the V segment lost 4 bases, leaving 3 bases of the junction unmatched. Germline assignment: CDR1 KGHDR and CDR2 SFDVKD. This CDR3 is 16 amino acids long.

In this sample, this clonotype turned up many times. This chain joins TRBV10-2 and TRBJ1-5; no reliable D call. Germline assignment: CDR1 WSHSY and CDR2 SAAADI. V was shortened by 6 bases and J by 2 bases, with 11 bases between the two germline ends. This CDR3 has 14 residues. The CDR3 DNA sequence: TGCGCCAGCAGCCCTACGTCGGGCAATCAGCCCCAGCATTTT. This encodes CASSPTSGNQPQHF.

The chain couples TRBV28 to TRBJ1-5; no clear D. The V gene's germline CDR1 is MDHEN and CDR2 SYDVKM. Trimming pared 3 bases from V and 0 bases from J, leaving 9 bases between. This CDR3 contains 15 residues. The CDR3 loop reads CASSFFARSNQPQHF. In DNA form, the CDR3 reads TGTGCCAGCAGTTTCTTTGCACGTAGCAATCAGCCCCAGCATTTT.

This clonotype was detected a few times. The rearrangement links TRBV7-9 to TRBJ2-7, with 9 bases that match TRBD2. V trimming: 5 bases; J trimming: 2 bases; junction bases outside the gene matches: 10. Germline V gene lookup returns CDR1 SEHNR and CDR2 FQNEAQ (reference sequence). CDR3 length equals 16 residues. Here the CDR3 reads CASSHPASGVTYEQYF. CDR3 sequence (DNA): TGTGCCAGCAGCCACCCGGCTAGCGGGGTTACCTACGAGCAGTACTTC.

CDR3 sequence (DNA): TGCGCCAGCAGCTTACTTGCTAGCGGGAACTACCAAGAGACCCAGTACTTC. Protein: CASSLLASGNYQETQYF. The V call is TRBV5-1, the J call TRBJ2-5; 9 nucleotides align to TRBD2. This CDR3 spans 17 amino acids. J gave up 0 bases and V 2 bases, and 8 bases lay outside the gene matches. Per germline, CDR1 SGHRS and CDR2 YFSETQ.

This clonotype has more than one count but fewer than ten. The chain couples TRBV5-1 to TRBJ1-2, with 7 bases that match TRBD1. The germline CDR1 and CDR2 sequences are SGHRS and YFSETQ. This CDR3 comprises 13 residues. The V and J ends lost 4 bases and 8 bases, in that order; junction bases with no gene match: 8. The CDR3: CASSETGAVGYTF. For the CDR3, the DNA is TGCGCCAGCAGCGAAACAGGGGCAGTCGGCTACACCTTC. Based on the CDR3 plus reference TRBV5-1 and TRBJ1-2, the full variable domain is KAGVTQTPRYLIKTRGQQVTLSCSPISGHRSVSWYQQTPGQGLQFLFEYFSETQRNKGNFPGRFSGRQFSNSRSEMNVSTLELGDSALYLCASSETGAVGYTFGSGTRLTVV.

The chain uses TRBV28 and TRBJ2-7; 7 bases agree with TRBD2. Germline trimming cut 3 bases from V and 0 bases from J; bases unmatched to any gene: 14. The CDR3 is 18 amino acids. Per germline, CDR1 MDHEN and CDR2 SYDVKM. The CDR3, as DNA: TGTGCCAGCAGTTTGGGGATTGGGCGGGAGACGGACTCCTACGAGCAGTACTTC. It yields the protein CASSLGIGRETDSYEQYF.

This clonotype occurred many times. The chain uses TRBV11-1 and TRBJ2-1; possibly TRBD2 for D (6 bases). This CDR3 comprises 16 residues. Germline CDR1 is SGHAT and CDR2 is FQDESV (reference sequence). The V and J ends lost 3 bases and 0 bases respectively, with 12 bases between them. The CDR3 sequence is CASSFVSGPSYNEQFF. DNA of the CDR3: TGTGCCAGCAGCTTTGTCAGCGGGCCCTCCTACAATGAGCAGTTCTTC.

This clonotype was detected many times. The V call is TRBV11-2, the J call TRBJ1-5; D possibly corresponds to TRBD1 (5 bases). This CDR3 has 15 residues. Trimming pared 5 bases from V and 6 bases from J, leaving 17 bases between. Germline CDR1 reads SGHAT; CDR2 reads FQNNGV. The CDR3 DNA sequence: TGTGCCAGCAGCGTCCAGGGATTAGGGTCTCAGCCCCAGCATTTT. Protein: CASSVQGLGSQPQHF.

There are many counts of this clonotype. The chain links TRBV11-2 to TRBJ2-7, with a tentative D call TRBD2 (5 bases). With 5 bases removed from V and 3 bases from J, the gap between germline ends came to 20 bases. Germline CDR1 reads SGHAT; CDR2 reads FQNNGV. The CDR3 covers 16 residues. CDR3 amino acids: CASSPRVARNIYEQYF. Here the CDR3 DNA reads TGTGCCAGCAGCCCGAGGGTGGCTAGAAATATCTACGAGCAGTACTTC.

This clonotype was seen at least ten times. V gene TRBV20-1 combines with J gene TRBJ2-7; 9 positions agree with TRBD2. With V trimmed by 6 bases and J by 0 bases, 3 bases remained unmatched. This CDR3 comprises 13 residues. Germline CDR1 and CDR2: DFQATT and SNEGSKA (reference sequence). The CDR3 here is CSAVSGSSYEQYF. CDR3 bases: TGCAGTGCAGTTAGCGGGAGCTCCTACGAGCAGTACTTC.

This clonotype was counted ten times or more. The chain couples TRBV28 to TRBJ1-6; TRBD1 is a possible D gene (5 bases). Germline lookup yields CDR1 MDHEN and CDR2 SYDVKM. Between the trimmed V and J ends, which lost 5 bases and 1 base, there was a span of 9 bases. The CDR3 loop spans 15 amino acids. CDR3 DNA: TGTGCCAGCAGTAAGGGGAGATCCTATAATTCACCCCTCCACTTT. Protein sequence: CASSKGRSYNSPLHF. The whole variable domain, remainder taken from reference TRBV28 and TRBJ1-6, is DVKVTQSSRYLVKRTGEKVFLECVQDMDHENMFWYRQDPGLGLRLIYFSYDVKMKEKGDIPEGYSVSREKKERFSLILESASTNQTSMYLCASSKGRSYNSPLHFGNGTRLTVT.